This T cell receptor beta chain was sequenced in a study of control samples from healthy donors and cancer patients. Sequenced by immunoSEQ multiplex PCR; TCRdb stores in-frame clones only, minus some. Of some 90,000 clones in the sample, 70% to 90% were seen once. The CDR3 loop spans 16 amino acids. CDR1 is MGHRA and CDR2 is YSYEKL in the germline V gene. V shed 1 base and J shed 5 bases, with 18 bases lying between them. The sample consisted of blood. The chain uses TRBV4-1 and TRBJ2-7; the D is unclear. This TCR derives from a woman aged 55-69 years in good health. The CDR3 region is CASSQGRLLSTHEQYF. The CDR3 nucleotides are TGCGCCAGCAGCCAAGGAAGACTTCTTTCGACCCACGAGCAGTACTTC.